Listed here is a single T cell receptor beta chain. The target antigen is unknown. This sample is part of a study of shared clonotypes between healthy human individuals. Background on the study: Per donor, three plates held CD4 naive cells, three held CD4 memory, two held CD8 naive and one held CD8 memory.

Findings of the study overall: Relative to clonotypes present in all four donors, those not shared had lower generation probabilities. The study generally estimated greater richness for naive than memory subsets.

CD45RO-negative CD8 cells positively selected for CCR7 made up the naive population, which excluded terminally differentiated effector memory CD45RA+ cells. Here immunoSEQ multiplex PCR was the method, and the copy in TCRdb shows in-frame clones only, minus some. In the table there are fewer than 1 million clones, 90% to 97% of which are singletons. The germline V and J ends were trimmed by 0 bases and 6 bases, with 9 bases remaining between them. This CDR3 region has 13 residues. CDR1 and CDR2 from the germline V gene are LGHNA and YSLEER. The V and J genes are TRBV4-3 and TRBJ2-7; D is perhaps TRBD2 (6 bases). This sequence was found in a man younger than 45 in good health. The material sequenced was naive CD8+ T cells sorted from blood. The CDR3 protein is CASSQEGRSEQYF. For the CDR3, the DNA is TGCGCCAGCAGCCAAGAAGGGAGGAGCGAGCAGTACTTC.